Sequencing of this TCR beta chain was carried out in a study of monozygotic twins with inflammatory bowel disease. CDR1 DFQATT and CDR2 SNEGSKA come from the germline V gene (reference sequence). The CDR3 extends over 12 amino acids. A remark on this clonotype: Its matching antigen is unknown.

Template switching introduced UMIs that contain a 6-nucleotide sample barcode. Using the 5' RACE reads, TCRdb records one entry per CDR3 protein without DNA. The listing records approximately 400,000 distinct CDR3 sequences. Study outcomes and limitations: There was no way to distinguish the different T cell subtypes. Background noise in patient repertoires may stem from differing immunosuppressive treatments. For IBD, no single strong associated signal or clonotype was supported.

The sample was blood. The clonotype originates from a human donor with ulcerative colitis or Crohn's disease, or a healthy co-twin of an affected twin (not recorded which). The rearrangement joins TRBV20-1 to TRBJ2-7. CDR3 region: CSSRGSSYEQYF.